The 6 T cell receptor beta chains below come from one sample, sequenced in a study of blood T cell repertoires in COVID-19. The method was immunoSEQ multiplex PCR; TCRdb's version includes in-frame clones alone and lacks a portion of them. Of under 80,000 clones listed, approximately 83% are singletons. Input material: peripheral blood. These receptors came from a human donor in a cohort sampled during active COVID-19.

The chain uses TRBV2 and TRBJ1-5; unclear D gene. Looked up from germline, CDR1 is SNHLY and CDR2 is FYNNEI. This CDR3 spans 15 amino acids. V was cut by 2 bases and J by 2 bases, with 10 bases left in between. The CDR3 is CASSEFYSGNQPQHF. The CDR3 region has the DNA TGTGCCAGCAGTGAATTTTATAGTGGCAATCAGCCCCAGCATTTT. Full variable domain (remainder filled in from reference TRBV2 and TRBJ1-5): EPEVTQTPSHQVTQMGQEVILRCVPISNHLYFYWYRQILGQKVEFLVSFYNNEISEKSEIFDDQFSVERPDGSNFTLKIRSTKLEDSAMYFCASSEFYSGNQPQHFGDGTRLSIL.

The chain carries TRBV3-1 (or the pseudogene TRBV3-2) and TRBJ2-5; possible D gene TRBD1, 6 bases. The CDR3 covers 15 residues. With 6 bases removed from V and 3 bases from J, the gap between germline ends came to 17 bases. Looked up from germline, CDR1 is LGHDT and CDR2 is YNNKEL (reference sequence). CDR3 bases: TGTGCCAGCAGGCTAACAGGGAAAGGGGAAGAGACCCAGTACTTC. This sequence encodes CASRLTGKGEETQYF.

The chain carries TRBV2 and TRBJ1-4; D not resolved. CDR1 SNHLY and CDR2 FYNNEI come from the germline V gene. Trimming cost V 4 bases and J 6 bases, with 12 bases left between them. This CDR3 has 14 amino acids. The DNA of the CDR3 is TGTGCCAGCAGTGGTTACCGACAAGATGAAAAACTGTTTTTT. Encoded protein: CASSGYRQDEKLFF.

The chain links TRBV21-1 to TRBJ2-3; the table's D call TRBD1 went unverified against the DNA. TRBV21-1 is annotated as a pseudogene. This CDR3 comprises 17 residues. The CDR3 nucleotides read TGTGCCAGCAGCAAAGTCCCGGACAGAGTACAGACAGATACGCAGTATTTT. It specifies CASSKVPDRVQTDTQYF.

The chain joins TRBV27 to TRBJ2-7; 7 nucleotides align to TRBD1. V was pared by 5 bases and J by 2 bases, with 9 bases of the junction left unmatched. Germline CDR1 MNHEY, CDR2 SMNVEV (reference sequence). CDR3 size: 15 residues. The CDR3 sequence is CASSKPDRVPYEQYF. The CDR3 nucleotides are TGTGCCAGCAGTAAACCCGACAGGGTCCCCTACGAGCAGTACTTC.

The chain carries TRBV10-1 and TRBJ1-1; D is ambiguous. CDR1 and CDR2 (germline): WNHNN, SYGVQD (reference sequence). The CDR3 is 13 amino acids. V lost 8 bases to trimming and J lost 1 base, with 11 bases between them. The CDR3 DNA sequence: TGCGCCAGCTCCCCGGCGGCGAACACTGAAGCTTTCTTT. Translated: CASSPAANTEAFF.